Given below is one T cell receptor (beta chain) in context. No antigen is known for it. This sample was taken from a study of identical twins. TCRdb reanalysed the 5' RACE reads using MiXCR and keeps one entry per CDR3 protein. Here the sample spans 450,000 or so distinct CDR3 sequences, 20% to 30% being singletons. The study's findings and limits: Sequences that were beta out-of-frame showed weaker excess twin sharing.

The data were also submitted as part of a second study, on T cells expressing NK-cell markers. As that report states: For several experiments, T cell sorting was restricted to the alpha-beta TCR population by means of an anti-gamma-delta TCR antibody.

This TCR was sampled from a woman aged 18-30 years in good health. Sequencing used CD4+ T cells sorted from blood.

The CDR3, as DNA: TGTGCCAGCAGCAGACACCGAACAGGGATCAACACCGGGGAGCTGTTTTTT. Its protein product is CASSRHRTGINTGELFF. This chain uses TRBV5-5 with TRBJ2-2; tentative D call: TRBD1 (6 bases). CDR3 length equals 17 residues. Germline values: CDR1 SGHKS, CDR2 YYEKEE (reference sequence). V was shortened by 4 bases and J by 2 bases, with 18 bases between the two germline ends. Filled out from reference TRBV5-5 and TRBJ2-2, the complete variable domain reads DAGVTQSPTHLIKTRGQQVTLRCSPISGHKSVSWYQQVLGQGPQFIFQYYEKEERGRGNFPDRFSARQFPNYSSELNVNALLLGDSALYLCASSRHRTGINTGELFFGEGSRLTVL.